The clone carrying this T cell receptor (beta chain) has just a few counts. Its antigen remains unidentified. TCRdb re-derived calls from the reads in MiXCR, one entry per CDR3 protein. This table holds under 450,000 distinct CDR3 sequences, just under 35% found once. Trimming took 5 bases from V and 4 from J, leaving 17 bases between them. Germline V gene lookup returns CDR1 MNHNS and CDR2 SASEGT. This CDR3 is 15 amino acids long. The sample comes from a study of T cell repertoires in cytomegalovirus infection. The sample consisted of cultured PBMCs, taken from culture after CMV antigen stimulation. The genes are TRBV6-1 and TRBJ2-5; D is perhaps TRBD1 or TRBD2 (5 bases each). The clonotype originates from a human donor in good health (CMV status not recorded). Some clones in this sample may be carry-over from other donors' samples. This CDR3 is CASSSRPGHPETQYF. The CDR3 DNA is TGTGCCAGCAGTTCCCGACCGGGGCATCCAGAGACCCAGTACTTC.